This paragraph reports one T cell receptor beta chain. The antigen this receptor binds is unknown. Per-base quality was not reported, and no clone a single base away is much larger than it. The data derive from a study of T cell repertoires in cytomegalovirus infection (dated 2019 in TCRdb). Regarding the complete study: The peptide stimulations were aimed at well-studied HLA-B-restricted epitopes as well as recently identified HLA-C-restricted CMV epitopes, whose presentation resists viral immunomodulation. Because public TCR beta signatures pointed to carriage of CMV infection together with the matching HLA type, the HLA type of each donor mattered for the analysis.

General conclusions and limits of the study: The ex vivo response was dominated by HLA-C-restricted CMV-specific TCR beta clonotypes, which also provided the single most frequent clonotype in two of eight donors. In both this cohort and an independent cohort of some 370 donors, the cumulative frequency of public TCR beta family members distinguished carriers of CMV infection plus the relevant HLA type.

The listed sequencing device is Illumina HiSeq 1500. The public reads were reprocessed in TCRdb via fastp at Q25 and MiXCR, keeping in-frame beta chains. Records with the same CDR3 protein are collapsed into one entry carrying the most frequent genes and DNA. This sample gives around 770,000 distinct CDR3 sequences in total; under 35% of them show up just once. The ten top clones hold roughly 14% of the sample. Per the publication, the treatment or condition label means: in vitro stimulation with specific CMV peptide epitopes to enrich CMV-specific T cells. V ends up 2 bases short and J 0 bases short, with an unmatched junction base count of 1. According to the germline V gene, CDR1 reads WSHSY and CDR2 reads SAAADI. The CDR3 starts with the cysteine, ends with the phenylalanine, and has 15 residues. This entry keeps only the CDR3 DNA: 45 bases, framed from base 1.

The starting material was cultured CD8+ T cells from PBMCs, obtained from culture after CMV antigen stimulation. The origin of this receptor is a human donor in good health (CMV status not recorded). Some clones in this sample may be carry-over from other donors' samples. This chain joins TRBV10-2 to TRBJ1-1; TRBD1 agrees with 9 junctional bases. The nucleotides read TGCGCCAGCAGTGAGACAGGGGGCTTGAACACTGAAGCTTTCTTT. It specifies CASSETGGLNTEAFF.